This T cell receptor (beta chain) appears in the sequencing data of a study of OX40 agonist ivuxolimab in advanced cancers. As for the study in general: At about 82% male, the cohort had a mean age of roughly 60 years, ranging from 23 to 79. Notes on the study in general: Clones of CD4+ and CD8+ blood T cells grew by week 6 at doses of 0.1 to 3.0 mg/kg. Low normalized clonal expansion also occurred in some nonresponding patients.

Samples were taken at baseline and on day 1 of cycles 4 and 7. Germline loops: CDR1 LNHDA, CDR2 SQIVND (reference sequence). The CDR3 has 14 amino acids. Trimming removed 7 bases from V and 1 base from J; junction bases left unmatched: 4. The assay was immunoSEQ multiplex PCR, and TCRdb's table has in-frame clones only and misses some. The sample includes some 28,000 clones, roughly 86% of them seen just once. A single count supports this clone. The antigen is undetermined. This receptor was identified in an adult with an advanced solid tumor such as melanoma, head and neck, liver or kidney cancer. This rearrangement joins TRBV19 to TRBJ2-7; 10 bases line up with TRBD2. Sequenced material: CD4+ or CD8+ T cells sorted from blood, taken in a trial of the OX40 agonist ivuxolimab. CDR3 sequence reads: CASTGLADSYEQYF. CDR3 sequence (DNA): TGTGCCAGTACAGGACTAGCGGATTCCTACGAGCAGTACTTC.